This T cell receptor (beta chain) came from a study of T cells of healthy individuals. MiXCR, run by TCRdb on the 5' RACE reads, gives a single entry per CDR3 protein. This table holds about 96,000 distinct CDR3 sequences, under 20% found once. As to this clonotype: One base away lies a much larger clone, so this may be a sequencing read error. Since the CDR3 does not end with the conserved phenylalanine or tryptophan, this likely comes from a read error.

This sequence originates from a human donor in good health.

This CDR3 reads CSVVAGYNEQFS. The DNA of the CDR3 is TGCAGCGTTGTCGCAGGCTACAATGAGCAGTTCTCC. The chain has TRBV29-1 and TRBJ2-1; D unclear. Germline V gene lookup returns CDR1 SQVTM and CDR2 ANQGSEA. The CDR3 extends over 12 amino acids. The V and J ends lost 4 bases and 3 bases respectively, with 7 bases between them.